This section outlines one T cell receptor (beta chain) sequence together with its context. Antigen: not known. CDR1 is SQVTM and CDR2 is ANQGSEA in the germline V gene. The CDR3 contains 13 residues. V was pared by 5 bases and J by 0 bases, with 8 bases between. These data originate in a study of vaccination and CD4 T cells after COVID-19. Study at large: The post-COVID sampling time was a median roughly 100 days after diagnosis, ranging from 35 to 161.

Treatment denoted: roughly 10-day PBMC culture with coronavirus spike peptide pools or control peptides (ViraFEST assay). In this cohort, PCR tests turned positive between March and December 2020, predating US Alpha, Beta and Delta variants. Cultured CD4+ T-cell DNA underwent Oncomine TCR Beta short-read sequencing. In this case, cultured CD4+ T cells provided the extracted genomic DNA. From the PCR reads, TCRdb called clonotypes with MiXCR, one entry per CDR3 protein. The sample lists about 3,500 distinct CDR3 sequences, 19% seen once, with roughly a quarter in the top ten. The sequence was collected from a human donor who had recovered from COVID-19. Input material: CD4+ T cells from blood, cultured in vitro. This chain links TRBV29-1 with TRBJ1-3; D uncertain. CDR3 coding DNA: TGCAGCGTTCGAAAGGGCTCTGGAAACACCATATATTTT. Its translation: CSVRKGSGNTIYF.